This T cell receptor (beta chain) was sequenced for a study of blood T cell repertoires in COVID-19. Study-level information: Samples representing acute and convalescent COVID-19 were sourced from the United States, Italy and Spain. T cells, B-cell-depleted T cells, or PBMCs provided the cDNA or gDNA that served as material.

The table lists this clone with a count of one. Methods used by the authors: Amplification of reference gene primers provided the estimated nucleated cell counts. TCRdb's table, derived via immunoSEQ multiplex PCR, lists solely in-frame clones and lacks some. That table furnishes V, J and clone size, whereas the DNA furnished D and trimming. The table records 75,000 to 95,000 clones, 80% to 90% of them present only once. The CDR3 sequence is 16 residues long. The junction had 9 bases not matched to a gene; V was cut back by 4 bases and J by 0 bases. Looked up from germline, CDR1 is SGDLS and CDR2 is YYNGEE.

The genes are TRBV9 and TRBJ1-2, with 7 nucleotides matching TRBD1. The receptor was derived from a man in his fifties with active COVID-19. The specimen sequenced was peripheral blood. The CDR3 DNA is TGTGCCAGCAGCATTACAGGGGCCCCGGCTAACTATGGCTACACCTTC. Protein: CASSITGAPANYGYTF.